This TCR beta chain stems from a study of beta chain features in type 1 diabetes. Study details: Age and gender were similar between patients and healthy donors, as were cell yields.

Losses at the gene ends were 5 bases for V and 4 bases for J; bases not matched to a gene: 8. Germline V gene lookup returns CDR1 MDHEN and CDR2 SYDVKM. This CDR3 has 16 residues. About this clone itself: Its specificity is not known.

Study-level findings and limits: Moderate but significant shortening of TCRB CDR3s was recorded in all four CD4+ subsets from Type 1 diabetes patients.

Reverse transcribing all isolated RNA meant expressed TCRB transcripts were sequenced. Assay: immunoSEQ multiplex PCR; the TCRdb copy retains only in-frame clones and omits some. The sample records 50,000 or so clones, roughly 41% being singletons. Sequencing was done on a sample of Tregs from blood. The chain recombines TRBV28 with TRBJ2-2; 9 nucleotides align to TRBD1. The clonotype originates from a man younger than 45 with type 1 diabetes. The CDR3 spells CASSPPGQGGTGELFF. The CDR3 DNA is TGTGCCAGCAGTCCTCCGGGACAGGGAGGCACCGGGGAGCTGTTTTTT.